This is a list of T cell receptor beta chains from one sample in a study of early T cells in non-severe SARS-CoV-2 infection. MiXCR, applied by TCRdb to the 5' RACE reads, yields one record per CDR3 protein. The data hold tens of thousands of distinct CDR3 sequences, with 9% to 15% observed a single time. The sample comprised whole blood. These TCRs come from an adult who was a healthcare worker with PCR-confirmed SARS-CoV-2 infection or an uninfected control (not recorded which). The CDR3 runs from the conserved cysteine through the conserved F or W. The order of the fields is clone size, V gene, CDR3 length, J gene, D gene, CDR3 protein, CDR3 DNA. A D gene is named only where the DNA matches it firmly. Only some rows state a clone size, as once, few, many or a class for expanded clones.

>medium-sized|TRBV12-3/TRBV12-4|19|TRBJ2-6|.
CASSLGYPGWQSGANVLTF
TGTGCCAGCAGTTTAGGTTATCCGGGATGGCAGTCTGGGGCCAACGTCCTGACTTTC
>.|TRBV9|14|TRBJ2-5|.
CASSSPRAGETQYF
TGTGCCAGCAGCTCCCCCAGGGCCGGAGAGACCCAGTACTTC
>.|TRBV21-1|16|TRBJ2-2|.
CASSKLGQPNTGELFF
TGTGCCAGCAGCAAATTGGGACAGCCTAACACCGGGGAGCTGTTTTTT
>few|TRBV27|15|TRBJ2-7|.
CASSLSGPGDYEQYF
TGTGCCAGCAGTTTATCCGGCCCAGGCGACTACGAGCAGTACTTC
>many|TRBV7-8|13|TRBJ2-7|.
CASSLGGGYEQYF
TGTGCCAGCAGCTTGGGGGGAGGCTACGAGCAGTACTTC
>.|TRBV7-9|12|TRBJ2-7|.
CASSTEGYEQYF
TGTGCCAGCAGTACGGAGGGCTACGAGCAGTACTTC
>few|TRBV7-3|16|TRBJ2-2|.
CASSQEVQLPPGELFF
TGTGCCAGCAGCCAAGAGGTTCAGCTACCCCCCGGGGAGCTGTTTTTT
>.|TRBV25-1|15|TRBJ2-6|.
CASSPMISGANVLTF
TGTGCCAGCAGCCCAATGATCTCTGGGGCCAACGTCCTGACTTTC
>once|TRBV6-5|14|TRBJ2-1|TRBD2
CASTPRFSGRAEFF
TGTGCCAGCACCCCCCGGTTTAGCGGGAGGGCCGAGTTCTTC
>.|TRBV20-1|13|TRBJ2-2|.
CSARWDPTRELFF
TGCAGTGCTCGTTGGGACCCAACCCGGGAGCTGTTTTTT
>many|TRBV29-1|13|TRBJ2-7|.
CSVAGGLSYEQYF
TGCAGCGTTGCAGGGGGGCTCTCCTACGAGCAGTACTTC
>few|TRBV20-1|15|TRBJ2-3|TRBD2
CSARDRASGGDTQYF
TGCAGTGCTAGAGATAGGGCTAGCGGGGGAGATACGCAGTATTTT
>few|TRBV6-2/TRBV6-3|16|TRBJ1-5|TRBD1
CASSSYRGRSNQPQHF
TGTGCCAGCAGTTCTTACAGGGGGAGAAGCAATCAGCCCCAGCATTTT
>.|TRBV7-7|15|TRBJ2-7|.
CASSLAQTADYEQYF
TGTGCTAGCAGCTTAGCACAGACTGCTGATTACGAGCAGTACTTC
>many|TRBV3-1|15|TRBJ2-5|.
CASSRILVPQETQYF
TGTGCCAGCAGCCGAATACTAGTACCACAAGAGACCCAGTACTTC
>.|TRBV11-2|15|TRBJ2-7|.
CASSLGYGSSYEQYF
TGTGCCAGCAGCTTAGGTTATGGTAGCTCCTACGAGCAGTACTTC
>few|TRBV6-1|11|TRBJ1-4|.
CASRAGEKLFF
TGTGCCAGCAGAGCGGGTGAAAAACTGTTTTTT
>few|TRBV10-3|13|TRBJ2-7|TRBD1
CATKTGESYEQYF
TGTGCCACTAAGACAGGGGAATCCTACGAGCAGTACTTC
>few|TRBV6-2/TRBV6-3|14|TRBJ1-5|TRBD1
CASSQTGTVQPQHF
TGTGCCAGCAGTCAGACAGGGACGGTTCAGCCCCAGCATTTT
>.|TRBV4-3|14|TRBJ2-7|.
CASSQGHRVDEQYF
TGCGCCAGCAGCCAAGGGCACAGGGTGGACGAGCAGTACTTC
>few|TRBV18|16|TRBJ2-7|.
CASSPLGGTSSYEQYF
TGTGCCAGCTCACCCCTGGGTGGAACTAGCTCCTACGAGCAGTACTTC
>.|TRBV27|15|TRBJ2-7|TRBD2
CAVQREAPLGYEQYF
TGTGCCGTGCAGCGGGAGGCCCCCCTGGGGTACGAGCAGTACTTC
>.|TRBV4-2|18|TRBJ2-7|.
CASSPSEILWGSSYEQYF
TGTGCCAGCAGCCCATCGGAAATATTGTGGGGATCGTCCTACGAGCAGTACTTC
>once|TRBV28|12|TRBJ1-1|.
CASSSRRGGAFF
TGTGCCAGCAGTTCTAGGCGGGGGGGAGCTTTCTTT
>many|TRBV20-1|16|TRBJ2-1|.
CSAPGTVQVSYNEQFF
TGCAGTGCCCCCGGGACGGTTCAGGTCTCCTACAATGAGCAGTTCTTC
>many|TRBV20-1|14|TRBJ1-2|.
CSATGRQGTNGYTF
TGCAGTGCTACGGGACGCCAGGGAACAAATGGCTACACCTTC
>.|TRBV7-6|15|TRBJ2-1|TRBD2
CASSRLAGVGNEQFF
TGTGCCAGCAGCCGACTAGCGGGAGTCGGAAATGAGCAGTTCTTC
>few|TRBV20-1|15|TRBJ2-2|TRBD1
CSALERTGDTGELFF
TGCAGTGCCCTGGAAAGGACAGGCGACACCGGGGAGCTGTTTTTT
>.|TRBV7-3|16|TRBJ2-2|TRBD2
CASSLWVAGDTGELFF
TGTGCCAGCAGCTTATGGGTAGCGGGAGATACCGGGGAGCTGTTTTTT
>few|TRBV15|17|TRBJ2-7|.
CATSTQLRTKQYYEQYF
TGTGCCACCAGCACACAACTCCGGACTAAACAGTACTACGAGCAGTACTTC
>few|TRBV12-3/TRBV12-4|13|TRBJ1-2|.
CASSFMGGYGYTF
TGTGCCAGCAGTTTCATGGGCGGGTATGGCTACACCTTC
>many|TRBV29-1|13|TRBJ2-1|.
CSVEASSYNEQFF
TGCAGCGTTGAGGCCAGCTCCTACAATGAGCAGTTCTTC
>.|TRBV20-1|14|TRBJ2-1|.
CSASPTGALGQQFF
TGCAGTGCTAGTCCCACCGGGGCGTTGGGCCAGCAGTTCTTC
>.|TRBV2|16|TRBJ2-6|.
CASSEYPQAGANVLTF
TGTGCCAGCAGTGAATATCCGCAGGCTGGGGCCAACGTCCTGACTTTC
>.|TRBV7-9|14|TRBJ2-1|TRBD2
CASELAAVYNEQFF
TGTGCCAGTGAACTAGCGGCCGTATACAATGAGCAGTTCTTC
>.|TRBV7-2|17|TRBJ1-5|.
CASSGGAQGSSNQPQHF
TGTGCCAGCAGCGGAGGGGCCCAAGGCAGTAGCAATCAGCCCCAGCATTTT
>many|TRBV7-9|13|TRBJ1-2|.
CASSFQGTYGYTF
TGTGCCAGCAGCTTTCAGGGTACCTATGGCTACACCTTC
>many|TRBV4-1|16|TRBJ2-7|TRBD2
CASSQDSLAGGYEQYF
TGCGCCAGCAGCCAAGATTCGCTAGCGGGAGGCTACGAGCAGTACTTC
>.|TRBV6-5|14|TRBJ2-5|.
CASSYSNLGETQYF
TGTGCCAGCAGTTACTCGAATCTCGGAGAGACCCAGTACTTC
>.|TRBV13|14|TRBJ2-2|.
CASSPRTVTGELFF
TGTGCCAGCAGTCCCCGGACAGTCACCGGGGAGCTGTTTTTT
>.|TRBV3-1|14|TRBJ2-1|TRBD2
CASSPTSASDEQFF
TGTGCCAGCAGCCCAACTAGCGCCTCGGATGAGCAGTTCTTC
>.|TRBV15|15|TRBJ2-5|.
CATSRASRYQETQYF
TGTGCCACCAGCAGAGCGTCGAGGTACCAAGAGACCCAGTACTTC
>many|TRBV19|12|TRBJ2-5|.
CASSTDWETQYF
TGTGCCAGTAGTACAGACTGGGAGACCCAGTACTTC
>.|TRBV9|14|TRBJ2-3|.
CASSETGSAPPQYF
TGTGCCAGCAGCGAAACAGGGTCAGCCCCTCCGCAGTATTTT
>many|TRBV7-7|15|TRBJ2-7|.
CASSRGSGLGNEQYF
TGTGCTAGCAGTAGGGGGTCCGGACTGGGGAACGAGCAGTACTTC
>.|TRBV6-6|12|TRBJ2-1|.
CASSYSSLEQFF
TGTGCCAGCAGTTACTCGAGTTTAGAGCAGTTCTTC
>few|TRBV5-8|15|TRBJ1-2|TRBD1
CASSHRTGLNYGYTF
TGTGCCAGCAGCCATCGGACAGGCCTAAACTATGGCTACACCTTC
>.|TRBV5-4|12|TRBJ2-3|.
CASSFVSDTQYF
TGTGCCAGCAGCTTTGTGTCAGATACGCAGTATTTT